This TCR beta chain was obtained from a study of blood T cell repertoires in COVID-19. About the study: Acute and convalescent COVID-19 specimens originated in the United States, Italy and Spain.

The germline V gene encodes CDR1 DFQATT and CDR2 SNEGSKA (reference sequence). The CDR3 is 11 residues long. The J segment lost 6 bases and the V segment lost 6 bases, leaving 3 bases of the junction unmatched. Per the original methods: Estimated nucleated cell counts came from reference gene primer amplification. Sequencing used immunoSEQ multiplex PCR; TCRdb keeps in-frame clones, though not all of them. V and J calls and clone size are copied from that table; D and trimming were computed from the DNA. The sample has some 290,000 clones, over 85% seen once. This clonotype was obtained from a woman aged 25-40 years who had recovered from COVID-19. The sequenced sample was PBMCs or T cells enriched from blood (not recorded which). This chain connects TRBV20-1 to TRBJ1-1; 8 positions match TRBD1. The CDR3 sequence is CSARTGSEAFF. The CDR3 nucleotides are TGCAGTGCCCGGACAGGGTCTGAAGCTTTCTTT.